A selection of T cell receptor beta chains follows, all from one sample in a study of T cell repertoires in cytomegalovirus infection. TCRdb recomputed calls from the reads with MiXCR, one row per CDR3 protein. The sample holds hundreds of thousands of distinct CDR3 sequences; roughly 36% are singletons and the top ten take approximately 18%. No antigen has been assigned to these receptors. The sequencing here drew on cultured PBMCs, taken from culture after CMV antigen stimulation. These TCRs come from a human donor in good health (CMV status not recorded). Some clones in this sample may be carry-over from other donors' samples. Both conserved end residues are part of each CDR3. The D gene is left open where the match is weak. Expanded clones are given a class, and other clones once, few, many or no size at all.

V gene	J gene	clone size	D gene	CDR3 protein
TRBV7-2	TRBJ2-7	-	-	CASSEGLDYEQYF
TRBV5-4	TRBJ1-1	few	-	CASSAGGPPDTEAFF
TRBV12-3/TRBV12-4	TRBJ1-6	many	-	CASSRRIPDSPLHF
TRBV28	TRBJ1-1	-	-	CASIPLGQGDTEAFF
TRBV4-2	TRBJ2-7	-	TRBD1	CASSHGRTGYEQYF
TRBV24-1	TRBJ2-5	-	TRBD1	CATSDSRQGPKTQYF
TRBV10-3	TRBJ1-4	-	TRBD1	CAIGTDDEKLFF
TRBV24-1	TRBJ2-3	-	-	CATSDFRADTQYF
TRBV20-1	TRBJ2-7	once	TRBD1	CSVKTGVVSEQYF
TRBV3-1	TRBJ2-7	-	-	CASSQRGKTGDYEQYF
TRBV6-1	TRBJ2-5	-	TRBD1	CASSDTTGGETQYF
TRBV6-1	TRBJ2-5	-	-	CASRVHLFQETQYF
TRBV20-1	TRBJ1-4	-	TRBD1	CSATGTGTEKLFF
TRBV7-2	TRBJ1-5	many	-	CASSLAFGIGQPQHF
TRBV6-2/TRBV6-3	TRBJ1-1	few	-	CASIRAGMNTEAFF
TRBV20-1	TRBJ2-3	-	-	CSARDTRDTQYF
TRBV7-9	TRBJ1-4	-	-	CASSSSTAAREKLFF
TRBV11-2	TRBJ1-3	few	-	CASSSPLRDGSGNTIYF
TRBV4-3	TRBJ1-6	-	-	CASSQDMGGSSYNSPLHF
TRBV6-5	TRBJ1-2	few	TRBD1	CASRPPGQGHGYTF
TRBV11-2	TRBJ2-2	-	-	CASSLLTHGELFF
TRBV15	TRBJ2-5	-	TRBD2	CATSRRGLALQETQYF
TRBV11-2	TRBJ2-3	-	-	CASSRGRRGTDTQYF
TRBV11-2	TRBJ2-4	-	-	CASSSPWRANIQYF
TRBV6-5	TRBJ2-7	few	TRBD1	CASTDRGPYEQYF
TRBV6-1	TRBJ2-1	-	TRBD2	CASTLASGTHNEQFF
TRBV20-1	TRBJ2-5	-	-	CSAHRDAGRETQYF
TRBV19	TRBJ1-2	-	-	CASSIASADYGYTF
TRBV6-6	TRBJ2-3	-	-	CASTRQTPDTQYF
TRBV7-6	TRBJ2-2	few	TRBD1	CASTLIEGQVNTGELFF
TRBV20-1	TRBJ2-3	-	-	CSARREGTLTDTQYF
TRBV7-2	TRBJ1-6	-	TRBD1	CASSITGADSPLHF
TRBV7-2	TRBJ2-3	many	-	CASSLGRGADTQYF